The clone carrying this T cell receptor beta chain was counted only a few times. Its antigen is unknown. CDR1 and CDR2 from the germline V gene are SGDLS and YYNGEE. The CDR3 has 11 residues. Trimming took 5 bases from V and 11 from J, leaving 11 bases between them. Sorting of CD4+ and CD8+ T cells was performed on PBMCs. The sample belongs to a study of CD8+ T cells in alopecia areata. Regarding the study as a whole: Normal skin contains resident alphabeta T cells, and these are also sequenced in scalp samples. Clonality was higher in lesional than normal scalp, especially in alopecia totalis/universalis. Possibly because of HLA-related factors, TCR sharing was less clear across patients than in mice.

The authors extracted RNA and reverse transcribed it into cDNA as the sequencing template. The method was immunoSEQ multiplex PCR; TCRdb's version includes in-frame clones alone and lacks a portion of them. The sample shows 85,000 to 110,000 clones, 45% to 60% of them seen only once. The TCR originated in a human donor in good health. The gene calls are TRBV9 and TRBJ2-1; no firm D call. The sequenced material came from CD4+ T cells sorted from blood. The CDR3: CASRDQVKQFF. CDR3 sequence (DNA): TGTGCCAGCAGGGACCAGGTGAAGCAGTTCTTC.